The 2 T cell receptor beta chains below come from one sample, sequenced in a study of blood T cell repertoires in COVID-19. Clones were read by immunoSEQ multiplex PCR, and TCRdb kept only the in-frame ones, dropping some. Here the sample spans some 240,000 clones, roughly 84% being singletons. Sequenced input: peripheral blood. These receptor sequences come from a woman between 40 and 55 years old who had recovered from COVID-19.

This chain uses TRBV3-1 (or the pseudogene TRBV3-2) with TRBJ2-7, with a weak D call TRBD2 (5 bases). CDR3 length: 14 amino acids. Germline lookup yields CDR1 LGHDT and CDR2 YNNKEL (reference sequence). The V gene lost 0 bases and the J gene lost 3 bases, with 9 bases spanning the gap. Here the CDR3 reads CASSQERVVYEQYF. In nucleotides, the CDR3 is TGTGCCAGCAGCCAAGAGCGGGTGGTCTACGAGCAGTACTTC.

Many counts were recorded for this clone. The chain employs TRBV19 and TRBJ1-2; 7 bases line up with TRBD1. Per germline, CDR1 LNHDA and CDR2 SQIVND (reference sequence). The trim removed 5 bases at V and 4 bases at J, leaving 7 bases unmatched. This CDR3 is built from 14 residues. CDR3 in amino acids: CASSYRGEFYGYTF. The CDR3 nucleotides are TGTGCCAGTAGTTACAGGGGTGAATTCTATGGCTACACCTTC.